The 30 T cell receptor beta chains listed next were all sequenced from one sample in a study of CD8+CD57+ T cells in acquired aplastic anemia. All patients picked for sequencing had shown, by flow cytometry, an expansion of CD8+CD57+ cells. Profiling of TCR beta VDJ combinations and CDR3 sequences used genomic DNA as template. TCRdb re-called the reads with MiXCR, one entry per CDR3 protein. Among about 470,000 distinct CDR3 sequences listed, around 33% were seen once. The source material was sorted CD4+, CD8+, or CD8+CD57+ T cells (not recorded which) from PBMCs. These receptors all stem from a human donor with aplastic anemia.

This chain connects TRBV11-1 to TRBJ2-7; possibly TRBD1 for D (5 bases). The V gene's germline CDR1 is SGHAT and CDR2 FQDESV (reference sequence). The CDR3 consists of 12 residues. Trimming took 8 bases from V and 7 from J, leaving 15 bases between them. CDR3 residues: CASGPDSGEQYF. The CDR3 nucleotides are TGTGCCAGCGGCCCCGACAGTGGGGAGCAGTACTTC.

A single count supports this clonotype. No DNA is shown, since the ends of the CDR3 on it are uncertain; the CDR3 is the one TCRdb lists. V gene TRBV25-1 combines with J gene TRBJ2-7; the table assigns TRBD2, which was not confirmed against the DNA. The length of the CDR3 is 17 amino acids, counting both ends. In germline, CDR1 is MGHDK, CDR2 SYGVNS. The CDR3 region is CASSGSVAGGNTRELYF.

This clonotype has at least ten counts. The chain joins TRBV9 to TRBJ1-6; D might be TRBD1 (5 bases). The CDR3 consists of 14 residues. Trimming removed 3 bases at V and 5 bases at J, with 9 bases between. Germline V gene sequence: CDR1 SGDLS, CDR2 YYNGEE. CDR3 residues: CASSAGPNNSPLHF. CDR3 coding DNA: TGTGCCAGCAGCGCGGGACCCAATAATTCACCCCTCCACTTT.

This clonotype has only a few counts. This chain uses TRBV20-1 with TRBJ1-1; 8 nucleotides align to TRBD1. Trimming removed 1 base from V and 11 bases from J; junction bases left unmatched: 12. Germline CDR1 DFQATT, CDR2 SNEGSKA (reference sequence). The CDR3 extends over 14 amino acids. The CDR3 coding sequence is TGCAGTGCTAGAGTCGGAGGGGGACAGGCATTGGCTTTCTTT. Translating gives CSARVGGGQALAFF.

The chain joins TRBV6-5 to TRBJ1-1; the match to TRBD1 covers 10 bases. J gave up 1 base and V 7 bases, and 6 bases lay outside the gene matches. Germline V CDR1 and CDR2: MNHEY, SVGAGI. The CDR3 length is 15 residues. CDR3 region: CASKGQGERNTEAFF. The CDR3 DNA is TGTGCCAGCAAAGGACAGGGGGAGAGGAACACTGAAGCTTTCTTT.

This clonotype was seen repeatedly, ten times or more. The V call is TRBV20-1, the J call TRBJ1-5; D is unresolved. The germline gives CDR1 DFQATT, CDR2 SNEGSKA (reference sequence). The CDR3 covers 14 residues. Trimming pared 0 bases from V and 0 bases from J, leaving 6 bases between. Here the CDR3 DNA reads TGCAGTGCTAGAGATGGAGGTAGCAATCAGCCCCAGCATTTT. Translation gives CSARDGGSNQPQHF.

The chain employs TRBV4-1 and TRBJ1-6, with D possibly matching TRBD1 (5 bases). The CDR3 length is 15 residues. Germline CDR1 reads MGHRA; CDR2 reads YSYEKL. V lost 3 bases and J 14 bases, leaving 20 bases between the germline ends. CDR3 in amino acids: CASSQSGRGSLALHF. The CDR3 region has the DNA TGCGCCAGCAGCCAGAGCGGACGGGGGAGTTTAGCCCTCCACTTT.

This clonotype was counted ten times or more. The chain links TRBV29-1 to TRBJ1-2; a weak D match, TRBD1 (5 bases). There are 13 residues in the CDR3. Trimming cost V 4 bases and J 7 bases, with 16 bases left between them. In germline, CDR1 is SQVTM, CDR2 ANQGSEA. The DNA of the CDR3 is TGCAGCGTTGGAGGGGCCGGTGGTGGTGGCTACACCTTC. Amino acids: CSVGGAGGGGYTF.

This clonotype was found many times. The J gene is TRBJ1-2, the V gene TRBV9; TRBD1 aligns across 10 bases. CDR1 is SGDLS, CDR2 YYNGEE, per germline. The ends lost 3 bases at V and 7 bases at J; junction bases unmatched: 15. The CDR3 sequence is 17 residues long. CDR3 region: CASSATIASDRGFGYTF. The CDR3 coding sequence is TGTGCCAGCAGCGCTACAATCGCTTCGGACAGGGGGTTTGGCTACACCTTC.

This clonotype was seen many times. The gene calls are TRBV20-1 and TRBJ2-6; D remains unclear. Germline V gene lookup returns CDR1 DFQATT and CDR2 SNEGSKA (reference sequence). The V end was cut by 5 bases, the J end by 2 bases, with 10 bases between. The CDR3 is 14 residues long. The CDR3 reads CSAPNIAGANVLTF. DNA for the CDR3: TGCAGTGCTCCTAACATCGCTGGGGCCAACGTCCTGACTTTC.

The chain couples TRBV20-1 to TRBJ2-7, with 8 bases that match TRBD1. Germline assignment: CDR1 DFQATT and CDR2 SNEGSKA (reference sequence). The junction had 10 bases not matched to a gene; V was cut back by 5 bases and J by 7 bases. CDR3 length: 13 amino acids. The CDR3 coding sequence is TGCAGTGCTTGCCGGACAGGGCTGAGGGAGCAGTACTTC. Residues: CSACRTGLREQYF.

The chain has TRBV7-3 and TRBJ2-2; D is unclear. Germline lookup yields CDR1 SGHTA and CDR2 FQGTGA. The CDR3 totals 15 residues. V shed 4 bases and J shed 0 bases, with 9 bases lying between them. The CDR3 is CASSSPRANTGELFF. CDR3 nucleotide sequence: TGTGCCAGCAGCTCACCCCGGGCGAACACCGGGGAGCTGTTTTTT. Full variable domain (remainder filled in from reference TRBV7-3 and TRBJ2-2): GAGVSQTPSNKVTEKGKYVELRCDPISGHTALYWYRQSLGQGPEFLIYFQGTGAADDSGLPNDRFFAVRPEGSVSTLKIQRTERGDSAVYLCASSSPRANTGELFFGEGSRLTVL.

This sequence joins TRBV10-3 and TRBJ2-4; 7 bases agree with TRBD2. V dropped 10 bases and J dropped 9; count of bases not matched to a gene: 6. The germline gives CDR1 ENHRY, CDR2 SYGVKD. CDR3 length equals 11 residues. The chain's CDR3 is CASSGLGIQYF. CDR3 coding DNA: TGTGCCAGCAGCGGACTAGGCATTCAGTACTTC.

This clonotype has more than one count but fewer than ten. The chain recombines TRBV20-1 with TRBJ2-7, with 10 bases that match TRBD1. CDR3 length: 13 residues. Trimming cost V 1 base and J 7 bases; bases outside gene matches: 4. Germline V gives CDR1 DFQATT, CDR2 SNEGSKA (reference sequence). The CDR3 DNA sequence: TGCAGTGCTAGAGGGGACAGGGGAGGAGAGCAGTACTTC. This translates into CSARGDRGGEQYF.

The chain joins TRBV10-3 to TRBJ1-6; 11 nucleotides agree with TRBD1. Trimming removed 6 bases from V and 6 bases from J; junction bases left unmatched: 13. The CDR3 covers 18 residues. CDR1 and CDR2 from the germline V gene are ENHRY and SYGVKD. The DNA of the CDR3 is TGTGCCATCAGCGGCCCGGGACAGGGGGAAATCGGTAATTCACCCCTCCACTTT. Translation gives CAISGPGQGEIGNSPLHF.

This clonotype was seen ten or more times. The chain links TRBV10-3 to TRBJ2-7; tentatively, D is TRBD1 or TRBD2 (5 bases each). CDR3 length: 13 residues. The V end was cut by 3 bases, the J end by 5 bases, with 11 bases between. From germline, CDR1 is ENHRY and CDR2 SYGVKD. CDR3 amino acids: CAISELGVHEQYF. In nucleotides, the CDR3 is TGTGCCATCAGTGAATTGGGGGTCCACGAGCAGTACTTC.

The rearrangement uses TRBV16 and TRBJ1-5; D is unresolved. This CDR3 comprises 15 residues. Trimming removed 0 bases from V and 7 bases from J, with 13 bases in between. Germline V gives CDR1 KGHSY, CDR2 FQNENV. Written as DNA, the CDR3 is TGTGCCAGCAGCCAATCGCGGGCGTGGTACCAGCCCCAGCATTTT. Amino acid sequence: CASSQSRAWYQPQHF.

The chain links TRBV4-1 to TRBJ2-5; D tentatively reads TRBD1 or TRBD2 (5 bases each). This CDR3 region has 15 residues. Germline assignment: CDR1 MGHRA and CDR2 YSYEKL. Trimming pared 5 bases from V and 5 bases from J, leaving 18 bases between. CDR3 sequence (DNA): TGCGCCAGCAGCTCCCGGACCCCTCGGGGCGAGACCCAGTACTTC. Amino acids: CASSSRTPRGETQYF.

This clonotype was seen a few times. The chain links TRBV20-1 to TRBJ1-1; no clear D. The V gene lost 3 bases and the J gene lost 4 bases, with 9 bases spanning the gap. In germline, CDR1 is DFQATT, CDR2 SNEGSKA (reference sequence). This CDR3 has 12 amino acids. The CDR3 DNA follows: TGCAGTGCTAGTCTCTCGGGCACTGAAGCTTTCTTT. Its protein is CSASLSGTEAFF.

The chain couples TRBV27 to TRBJ1-5, with no clear D. The CDR3 sequence is 16 residues long. The germline V and J ends were trimmed by 0 bases and 1 base, with 10 bases remaining between them. Germline V gene sequence: CDR1 MNHEY, CDR2 SMNVEV (reference sequence). In nucleotides, the CDR3 is TGTGCCAGCAGTTTATCACCCTTGGGAAGCAATCAGCCCCAGCATTTT. Translation: CASSLSPLGSNQPQHF.

About this clonotype itself: One base away lies a much larger clone, so this may be a sequencing read error. V usage is TRBV6-2 or TRBV6-3 and J usage is TRBJ1-6; 8 nucleotides agree with TRBD1. Germline assignment: CDR1 MNHEY and CDR2 SVGEGT. The CDR3 is made up of 16 amino acids. The CDR3 DNA reads TGTGCCAGCAGTTACTCGATCCGACAGGGGAATTTACCCCTCCACTTT. Amino acid sequence: CASSYSIRQGNLPLHF.

This clonotype occurred once. V and J are TRBV5-1 and TRBJ2-7; D uncertain. Germline V lookup: CDR1 SGHRS, CDR2 YFSETQ. The CDR3 runs 16 residues. V was trimmed by 0 bases and J by 0 bases, leaving 13 bases between them. The CDR3: CASSLASRDSSYEQYF. The DNA for the CDR3 is TGCGCCAGCAGCTTGGCCAGCAGAGATTCCTCCTACGAGCAGTACTTC.

This clonotype has at least ten counts. This rearrangement joins TRBV19 to TRBJ1-1; 12 bases fit TRBD1. Trimming took 3 bases from V and 5 from J; bases not matched to a gene: 7. Germline V gene lookup returns CDR1 LNHDA and CDR2 SQIVND (reference sequence). The CDR3 is 16 amino acids. As DNA, the CDR3 is TGTGCCAGTAGTATCGGGACAGGGGGCAGAAGAACTGAAGCTTTCTTT. Encoded protein: CASSIGTGGRRTEAFF. The full variable domain, in which reference TRBV19 and TRBJ1-1 provide the parts outside the CDR3, is DGGITQSPKYLFRKEGQNVTLSCEQNLNHDAMYWYRQDPGQGLRLIYYSQIVNDFQKGDIAEGYSVSREKKESFPLTVTSAQKNPTAFYLCASSIGTGGRRTEAFFGQGTRLTVV.

This clonotype appeared a few times. The CDR3 spells CASSLGTGGPGEQFF. DNA of the CDR3: TGTGCCAGCAGCTTAGGGACAGGGGGCCCAGGGGAGCAGTTCTTC. The chain combines TRBV11-2 with TRBJ2-1; 11 bases align to TRBD1. The CDR3 consists of 15 residues. V lost 1 base and J lost 10; bases outside the gene matches: 6. Looked up from germline, CDR1 is SGHAT and CDR2 is FQNNGV.

This clonotype turned up a few times. The V call is TRBV24-1, the J call TRBJ2-7, with 10 bases matching TRBD1. Germline V CDR1 and CDR2: KGHDR, SFDVKD. This CDR3 is 15 amino acids long. The ends lost 12 bases at V and 8 bases at J; junction bases unmatched: 18. The CDR3 nucleotides read TGTGCCTGGAGCGAGCCGGGACAGGGGCTGCTTCAGCAGTACTTC. It specifies CAWSEPGQGLLQQYF.

This clonotype was seen ten or more times. This chain connects TRBV12-3 or TRBV12-4 to TRBJ1-2; 7 nucleotides align to TRBD1. The CDR3 totals 13 residues. Trimming cost V 5 bases and J 6 bases; bases outside gene matches: 6. CDR3 in DNA: TGTGCCAGCAGTCCGACAGGGCCAAATGGCTACACCTTC. Translating it yields CASSPTGPNGYTF.

This sequence joins TRBV20-1 and TRBJ1-4; D ambiguous. This CDR3 is built from 15 residues. V was pared by 0 bases and J by 4 bases, with 12 bases between. The germline V gene encodes CDR1 DFQATT and CDR2 SNEGSKA (reference sequence). CDR3 sequence (DNA): TGCAGTGCTAGAGATGATGGCGGCCTTAATGAAAAACTGTTTTTT. Protein product: CSARDDGGLNEKLFF.

A few counts support this clonotype. This chain links TRBV6-1 with TRBJ2-4; D uncertain. The CDR3 has 12 amino acids. Germline loops: CDR1 MNHNS, CDR2 SASEGT. V lost 6 bases, J lost 2 bases, and 5 bases lay in between. The CDR3 nucleotides are TGTGCCAGCAGGGAGACCAAAAACATTCAGTACTTC. Protein product: CASRETKNIQYF.

The rearrangement uses TRBV2 and TRBJ2-1, with 8 nucleotides matching TRBD2. The CDR3 contains 16 residues. Germline V gene sequence: CDR1 SNHLY, CDR2 FYNNEI. Losses at the gene ends were 5 bases for V and 5 bases for J; bases not matched to a gene: 11. CDR3 sequence: CASSPRLAGTNNEQFF. The CDR3 DNA follows: TGTGCCAGCAGTCCGAGATTAGCGGGAACTAACAATGAGCAGTTCTTC.

J is TRBJ2-7 and V is TRBV12-5; D not certain. The V end lost 2 bases, the J end lost 3 bases, and 11 bases lay between the germline ends. The CDR3 loop spans 14 amino acids. Looked up from germline, CDR1 is LGHNT and CDR2 is FRNRAP. The CDR3 DNA reads TGTGCTAGTGGTTTGTCTCGGATTCTCTACGAGCAGTACTTC. As protein: CASGLSRILYEQYF.